The 18 T cell receptor beta chains listed next were all sequenced from one sample in a study of vaccination effects on CD4 cells after COVID-19. These receptors are not linked to any known antigen. Assay used: immunoSEQ multiplex PCR; TCRdb lists only in-frame clones, some missing. The table shows about 76,000 clones, with approximately 71% occurring only once. It was after more than nine days of culture that CD4+ T cells were isolated. The starting material was CD4+ T cells from PBMCs cultured without peptide, obtained before COVID-19 vaccination. All receptors come from a human donor who received a COVID-19 vaccine.

The chain uses TRBV5-1 and TRBJ2-3; 7 nucleotides match TRBD2. CDR3 size: 16 residues. Looked up from germline, CDR1 is SGHRS and CDR2 is YFSETQ. V lost 0 bases to trimming and J lost 5 bases; unmatched junction nucleotides: 9. This CDR3 reads CASSLAPGRAGDTQYF. The DNA of the CDR3 is TGCGCCAGCAGCTTGGCCCCGGGGAGGGCCGGAGATACGCAGTATTTT.

This clone was found once. The V and J genes are TRBV5-1 and TRBJ2-7; 7 bases line up with TRBD1. CDR1 and CDR2 (germline): SGHRS, YFSETQ. With 0 bases clipped from V and 5 bases from J, the junction kept 2 bases outside the gene matches. This CDR3 has 13 amino acids. CDR3 protein: CASSLGQGDEQYV. DNA for the CDR3: TGCGCCAGCAGCTTGGGACAGGGTGACGAGCAGTACGTC.

The chain uses TRBV6-2 or TRBV6-3 and TRBJ2-7; D might be TRBD2 (5 bases). This CDR3 is built from 13 residues. The germline V gene encodes CDR1 MNHEY and CDR2 SVGEGT. V was clipped by 6 bases and J by 2 bases, with 11 bases between them. This CDR3 reads CASSRPGTYEQYV. DNA of the CDR3: TGTGCCAGCAGCCGTCCCGGGACCTACGAGCAGTACGTC.

The chain employs TRBV4-3 and TRBJ1-1; TRBD1 agrees at 8 bases. Germline V gene sequence: CDR1 LGHNA, CDR2 YSLEER. V dropped 3 bases and J dropped 4; count of bases not matched to a gene: 7. The CDR3 has 15 residues. CDR3 in DNA: TGCGCCAGCAGCCACGCGGGACAGGCCGCCACTGAAGCTTTCTTT. Translated, it gives CASSHAGQAATEAFF.

The chain uses TRBV2 and TRBJ2-5; D unresolved. Germline CDR1 reads SNHLY; CDR2 reads FYNNEI. V was shortened by 7 bases and J by 7 bases, with 22 bases between the two germline ends. There are 15 residues in the CDR3. The CDR3 DNA sequence: TGTGCCAGCATTCTACTCGAATCCCCCCCAGGGACCCAGTACTTC. Translating gives CASILLESPPGTQYF.

This chain connects TRBV6-2 or TRBV6-3 to TRBJ2-3; maybe TRBD1 (6 bases). Germline assignment: CDR1 MNHEY and CDR2 SVGEGT. V shed 3 bases and J shed 1 base, with 11 bases lying between them. CDR3 length: 15 residues. CDR3 in DNA: TGTGCCAGCAGTTATACCAGGGGACGCACAGATACGCAGTATTTT. This encodes CASSYTRGRTDTQYF.

J is TRBJ2-3 and V is TRBV2; tentatively, D is TRBD1 (5 bases). Trimming pared 4 bases from V and 0 bases from J, leaving 11 bases between. CDR3 length: 15 residues. From germline, CDR1 is SNHLY and CDR2 FYNNEI. The CDR3 DNA reads TGTGCCAGCAGTGCCAGGGAACCAAGCACAGATACGCAGTATTTT. Residues: CASSAREPSTDTQYF.

This chain connects TRBV6-5 to TRBJ1-5; weak D call: TRBD1 (6 bases). The CDR3 is made up of 15 amino acids. From germline, CDR1 is MNHEY and CDR2 SVGAGI. The V gene lost 6 bases and the J gene lost 3 bases, with 15 bases spanning the gap. The CDR3 reads CASRTGGGLNQPQHF. The CDR3, as DNA: TGTGCCAGCAGGACGGGTGGGGGGCTCAATCAGCCCCAGCATTTT.

This clone was counted once. The V and J genes are TRBV7-3 and TRBJ1-2, with TRBD1 matching over 12 bases. V lost 5 bases and J lost 9; bases outside the gene matches: 13. The germline gives CDR1 SGHTA, CDR2 FQGTGA. CDR3 length: 16 amino acids. CDR3 bases: TGTGCCAGCAGCCCCCAATTTCCGGGACAGGGGGCTTGCTACACCTTC. This sequence encodes CASSPQFPGQGACYTF.

This sequence joins TRBV12-3 or TRBV12-4 and TRBJ1-3; no definite D call. Trimming took off 6 bases at V and 2 bases at J, with 8 bases between the two ends. The CDR3 spans 13 residues. Here the CDR3 DNA reads TGTGCCAGCAGCTTGCCGCCTGGAAACACCATATATTTT. Translated: CASSLPPGNTIYF.

The J gene is TRBJ1-4, the V gene TRBV4-1, with 10 bases identical to TRBD1. Trimming at V came to 1 base and at J to 1 base, leaving 3 bases not matched to a gene. Germline V gene data show CDR1 as MGHRA and CDR2 as YSYEKL. This CDR3 has 17 residues. CDR3 protein: CASSQGDRGRTNEKLFF. For the CDR3, the DNA is TGCGCCAGCAGCCAAGGGGACAGGGGACGAACTAATGAAAAACTGTTTTTT.

The chain recombines TRBV5-1 with TRBJ1-3; 7 nucleotides match TRBD1. Germline V gene sequence: CDR1 SGHRS, CDR2 YFSETQ. CDR3 length equals 13 residues. V gave up 5 bases and J gave up 3 bases; unmatched junction bases: 2. CDR3 protein: CASSRDSGNTIYF. CDR3 sequence (DNA): TGCGCCAGCAGTCGGGACAGTGGAAACACCATATATTTT.

V and J are TRBV2 and TRBJ1-6, with D possibly TRBD1 on 5 matching bases. The CDR3 has 16 amino acids. V gave up 1 base and J gave up 8 bases, with 15 bases separating them. The germline gives CDR1 SNHLY, CDR2 FYNNEI. CDR3 bases: TGTGCCAGCAGTGAAGTTGGAACAGGCACCTATTCACCCCTCCACTTT. As protein: CASSEVGTGTYSPLHF.

The CDR3 loop is CASSPVAGTNNEQFF. For the CDR3, the DNA is TGTGCCAGCTCACCCGTAGCGGGGACAAACAATGAGCAGTTCTTC. The chain recombines TRBV18 with TRBJ2-1, with 8 bases aligning to TRBD2. Germline V gives CDR1 KGHSH, CDR2 LQKENI. This CDR3 region has 15 residues. Trimming at V came to 3 bases and at J to 5 bases, leaving 6 bases not matched to a gene.

The chain joins TRBV6-5 to TRBJ1-5; 7 nucleotides match TRBD1. Germline CDR1 reads MNHEY; CDR2 reads SVGAGI. The length of the CDR3 is 15 residues. V was clipped by 0 bases and J by 7 bases; unmatched bases: 6. CDR3 nucleotides: TGTGCCAGCAGTTACTCGAATGTAGGGGGCCAGCCCCAGCATTTT. This translates into CASSYSNVGGQPQHF.

The rearrangement links TRBV5-1 to TRBJ2-1; 7 bases fit TRBD2. Losses at the gene ends were 3 bases for V and 3 bases for J; bases not matched to a gene: 3. The CDR3 runs to 14 residues. Germline values: CDR1 SGHRS, CDR2 YFSETQ. In DNA, the CDR3 is TGCGCCAGCAGCTCCGGGACTATCTACAATGAGCAGTTCTTC. It encodes CASSSGTIYNEQFF.

The rearrangement links TRBV6-6 to TRBJ1-1, with D uncertain. This CDR3 spans 14 amino acids. V lost 5 bases, J lost 4 bases, and 14 bases lay in between. Germline V gene sequence: CDR1 MNHNY, CDR2 SVGAGI (reference sequence). In DNA, the CDR3 is TGTGCCAGCAGTGCGGAGAGTTGGGTCACTGAAGCTTTCTTT. Amino acids: CASSAESWVTEAFF.

This clone was found once. V and J are TRBV3-1 (or the pseudogene TRBV3-2) and TRBJ2-4; D possibly corresponds to TRBD1 (5 bases). The CDR3 is made up of 18 amino acids. CDR1 and CDR2 (germline): LGHDT, YNNKEL (reference sequence). With 2 bases removed from V and 0 bases from J, the gap between germline ends came to 17 bases. CDR3 protein: CASSQNPQMGLAKNIQYF. The DNA of the CDR3 is TGTGCCAGCAGCCAAAATCCACAGATGGGGCTAGCCAAAAACATTCAGTACTTC.